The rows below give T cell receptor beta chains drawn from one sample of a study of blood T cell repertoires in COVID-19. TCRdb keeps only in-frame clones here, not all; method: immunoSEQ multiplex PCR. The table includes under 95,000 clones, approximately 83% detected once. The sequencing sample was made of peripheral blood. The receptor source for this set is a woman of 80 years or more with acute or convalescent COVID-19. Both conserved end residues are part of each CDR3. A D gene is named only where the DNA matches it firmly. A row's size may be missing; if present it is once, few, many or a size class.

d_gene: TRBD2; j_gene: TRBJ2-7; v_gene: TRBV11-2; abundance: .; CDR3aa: CASSPRTSGSSSEQYF; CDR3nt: TGTGCCAGCAGCCCCCGGACTAGCGGGAGTTCTTCCGAGCAGTACTTC
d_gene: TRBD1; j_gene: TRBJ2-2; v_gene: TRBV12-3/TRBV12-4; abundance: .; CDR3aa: CASIRGLSGELFF; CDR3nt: TGTGCCAGCATTAGGGGGCTTTCCGGGGAGCTGTTTTTT
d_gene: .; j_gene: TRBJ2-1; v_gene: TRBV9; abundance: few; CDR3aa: CASSVALGVDEQFF; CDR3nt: TGTGCCAGCAGCGTAGCACTAGGAGTGGATGAGCAGTTCTTC
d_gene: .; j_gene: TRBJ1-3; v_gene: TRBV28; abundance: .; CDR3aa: CASSLAGAGNTIYF; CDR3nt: TGTGCCAGCAGTTTGGCAGGGGCTGGAAACACCATATATTTT
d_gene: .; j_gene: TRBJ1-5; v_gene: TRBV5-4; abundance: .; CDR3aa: CASSPRPGGDQPQHF; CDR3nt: TGTGCCAGCAGCCCCAGACCGGGGGGCGACCAGCCCCAGCATTTT
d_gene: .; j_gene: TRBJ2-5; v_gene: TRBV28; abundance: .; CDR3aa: CASSLGGRRETQYF; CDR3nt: TGTGCCAGCAGTTTGGGGGGGCGCAGGGAGACCCAGTACTTC
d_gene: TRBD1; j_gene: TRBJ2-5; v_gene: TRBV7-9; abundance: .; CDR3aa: CASSPEQGARETQYF; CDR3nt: TGTGCCAGCAGCCCGGAGCAGGGGGCTCGGGAGACCCAGTACTTC
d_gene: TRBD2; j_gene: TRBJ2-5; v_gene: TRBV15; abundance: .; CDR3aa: CATSRDRGDQETQYF; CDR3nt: TGTGCCACCAGCAGAGATCGGGGGGATCAAGAGACCCAGTACTTC
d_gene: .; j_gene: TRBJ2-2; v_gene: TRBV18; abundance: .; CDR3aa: CASSPQGPNTGELFF; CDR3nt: TGTGCCAGCTCACCCCAGGGCCCCAACACCGGGGAGCTGTTTTTT
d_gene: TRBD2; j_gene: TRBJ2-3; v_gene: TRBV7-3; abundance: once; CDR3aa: CASSLTRLADSTDTQYF; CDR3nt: TGTGCCAGCAGCTTAACGCGACTAGCGGATTCCACAGATACGCAGTATTTT
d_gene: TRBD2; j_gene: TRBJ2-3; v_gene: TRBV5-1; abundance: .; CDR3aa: CASSNRTSGATDTQYF; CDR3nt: TGCGCCAGCAGCAACAGGACTAGCGGGGCCACAGATACGCAGTATTTT
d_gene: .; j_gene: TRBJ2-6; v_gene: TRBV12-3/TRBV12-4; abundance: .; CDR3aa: CASSSSGANVLTF; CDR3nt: TGTGCCAGCAGTTCGTCTGGGGCCAACGTCCTGACTTTC
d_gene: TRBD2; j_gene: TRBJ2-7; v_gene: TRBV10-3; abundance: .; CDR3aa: CAISPSGRPSYEQYF; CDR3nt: TGTGCCATCAGTCCAAGCGGGAGGCCCTCCTACGAGCAGTACTTC
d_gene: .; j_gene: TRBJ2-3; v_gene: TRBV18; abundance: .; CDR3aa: CASSPRTASTDTQYF; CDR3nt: TGTGCCAGCTCACCTCGGACAGCTAGCACAGATACGCAGTATTTT
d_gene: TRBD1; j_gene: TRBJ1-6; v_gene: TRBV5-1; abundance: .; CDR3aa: CASSHDDRGNSPLHF; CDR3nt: TGCGCCAGCAGTCACGATGACAGGGGTAATTCACCCCTCCACTTT
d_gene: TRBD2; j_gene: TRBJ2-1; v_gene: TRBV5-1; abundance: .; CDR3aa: CASSLVPSGPPYNEQFF; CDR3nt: TGCGCCAGCAGCTTGGTGCCTAGCGGGCCTCCCTACAATGAGCAGTTCTTC
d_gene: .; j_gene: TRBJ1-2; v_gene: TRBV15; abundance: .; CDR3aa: CATSRDIGGGGYTF; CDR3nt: TGTGCCACCAGCAGAGATATTGGGGGAGGCGGCTACACCTTC
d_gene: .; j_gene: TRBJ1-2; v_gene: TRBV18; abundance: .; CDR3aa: CASSPPSGRGYGYTF; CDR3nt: TGTGCCAGCTCACCACCGTCGGGCAGGGGTTATGGCTACACCTTC
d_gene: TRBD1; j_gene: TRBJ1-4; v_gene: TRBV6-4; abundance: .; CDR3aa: CASSRTGSTNEKLFF; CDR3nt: TGTGCCAGCAGTAGGACAGGGTCAACTAATGAAAAACTGTTTTTT
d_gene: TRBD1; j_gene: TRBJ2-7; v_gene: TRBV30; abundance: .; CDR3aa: CAWARPPGQGAHEQYF; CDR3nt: TGTGCCTGGGCCCGGCCCCCGGGACAGGGGGCCCACGAGCAGTACTTC
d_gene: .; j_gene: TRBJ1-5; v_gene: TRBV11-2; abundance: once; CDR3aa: CASSLDSGAFGNQPQHF; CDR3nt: TGTGCCAGCAGCTTAGACTCAGGGGCCTTTGGCAATCAGCCCCAGCATTTT
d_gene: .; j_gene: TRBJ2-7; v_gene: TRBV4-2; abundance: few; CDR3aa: CASSQDSAYEQYF; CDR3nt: TGTGCCAGCAGCCAAGATTCGGCCTACGAGCAGTACTTC
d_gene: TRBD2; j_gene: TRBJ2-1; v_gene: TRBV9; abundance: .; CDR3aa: CASSVGRGLAENNEQFF; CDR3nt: TGTGCCAGCAGCGTAGGCAGGGGACTAGCGGAGAACAATGAGCAGTTCTTC
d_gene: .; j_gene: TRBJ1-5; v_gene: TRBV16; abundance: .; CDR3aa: CASSQSSGQGNQPQHF; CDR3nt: TGTGCCAGCAGCCAATCTTCAGGGCAAGGCAATCAGCCCCAGCATTTT
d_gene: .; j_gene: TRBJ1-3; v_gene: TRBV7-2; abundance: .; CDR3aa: CASSFSLWAGKGNTIYF; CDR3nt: TGTGCCAGCAGCTTTAGTCTTTGGGCAGGGAAGGGAAACACCATATATTTT
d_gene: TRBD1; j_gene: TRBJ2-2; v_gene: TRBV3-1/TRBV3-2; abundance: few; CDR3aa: CATARPQGPGGELFF; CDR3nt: TGTGCAACAGCACGACCACAGGGGCCAGGAGGGGAGCTGTTTTTT
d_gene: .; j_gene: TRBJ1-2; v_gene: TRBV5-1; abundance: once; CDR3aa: CASSLPREDYGYTF; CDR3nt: TGCGCCAGCAGCTTGCCCCGGGAGGACTATGGCTACACCTTC
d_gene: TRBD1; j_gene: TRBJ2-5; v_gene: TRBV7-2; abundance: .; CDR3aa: CASSFGTALQETQYF; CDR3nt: TGTGCCAGCAGCTTCGGGACAGCCCTTCAAGAGACCCAGTACTTC
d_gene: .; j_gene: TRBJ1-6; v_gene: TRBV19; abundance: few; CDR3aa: CASSMARAYSPLHF; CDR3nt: TGTGCCAGTAGTATGGCCAGGGCTTATTCACCCCTCCACTTT
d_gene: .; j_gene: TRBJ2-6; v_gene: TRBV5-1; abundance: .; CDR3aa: CASTRDSGANVLTF; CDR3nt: TGCGCCAGCACTCGGGACTCTGGGGCCAACGTCCTGACTTTC